This entry is about one T cell receptor (beta chain). Under the authors' procedure: Sequence data from immunoSEQ were junction-only and lacked quality scores; consequently, filtering differed. The method was immunoSEQ multiplex PCR; TCRdb's version includes in-frame clones alone and lacks a portion of them. The V and J calls and clone size come from that table; D and trimming were worked out from the DNA. The sample yields around 620,000 clones, approximately 95% seen once. This record comes from a study of shared clonotypes between healthy human individuals. Study-wide background: CD4 naive cells filled three plates per donor, CD4 memory three, CD8 naive two and CD8 memory one.

Naivety among CD8 cells was defined by CD45RO negativity and positive CCR7 selection, thereby excluding terminally differentiated effector memory CD45RA+ cells. The CDR3 loop spans 16 amino acids. V was trimmed by 5 bases and J by 0 bases, leaving 11 bases between them. Germline V gene lookup returns CDR1 MNHEY and CDR2 SMNVEV (reference sequence). The sequence derives from a young woman in good health. Material for sequencing was naive CD8+ T cells sorted from blood. The V call is TRBV27, the J call TRBJ1-6; D gene uncertain. The CDR3 bases are TGTGCCAGCAGTCCCCGGACGGGCTCCTATAATTCACCCCTCCACTTT. It specifies CASSPRTGSYNSPLHF.